These T cell receptor beta chains were read from a single sample in a study of circulating and synovial CD4+ cells in juvenile arthritis. TCRdb's copy holds only in-frame clones and misses some; the assay was immunoSEQ multiplex PCR. The sample holds about 32,000 clones, just over 90% seen once. The sample taken for sequencing was CD4+ T cells from blood. The receptors shown here come from a human donor with juvenile idiopathic arthritis. Both conserved end residues are part of each CDR3.

CDR3	V	J
CASSQAGKTDTQYF	TRBV4-2	TRBJ2-3
CASSLAGGIGGGSEKLFF	TRBV5-6	TRBJ1-4
CASSVARINRPQHF	TRBV9	TRBJ1-5
CASSQSGREGSTDTQYF	TRBV23-1	TRBJ2-3
CASSPGTSDNIRTGELFF	TRBV7-3	TRBJ2-2
CASSLTGNYEQYF	TRBV7-6	TRBJ2-7
CASSFFQGLSPTGELFF	TRBV27	TRBJ2-2
CASSQDPLAGVYEQYF	TRBV4-2	TRBJ2-7
CASSLWGGGELLF	TRBV27	TRBJ2-2
CASSRRGRETQYF	TRBV5-6	TRBJ2-5
CASSQFSRGNQPQHF	TRBV27	TRBJ1-5
CASVRGSNEKLFF	TRBV6-4	TRBJ1-4
CASSLIGSASTDTQYF	TRBV7-3	TRBJ2-3
CAIREQGWETQYF	TRBV10-3	TRBJ2-5
CASSLGVRETQYF	TRBV11-3	TRBJ2-5
CASSVGRQGGETQYF	TRBV9	TRBJ2-5
CASSQMPAGEWTQYF	TRBV9	TRBJ2-5
CATSRQGANEQFF	TRBV15	TRBJ2-1
CASSVQLKKLFF	TRBV6-1	TRBJ1-4
CASTPGRREGTEQFF	TRBV28	TRBJ2-1
CASNPRQGDYEQYF	TRBV11-3	TRBJ2-7
CASSLGLAVYNEQFF	TRBV7-3	TRBJ2-1
CATSRRPRGGVDEQYF	TRBV15	TRBJ2-7
CASSPDRDYGYTF	TRBV18	TRBJ1-2
CASSFRPGLAGEERNEQFF	TRBV7-2	TRBJ2-1
CSVEQLANEQFF	TRBV29-1	TRBJ2-1
CASSQDGGARSEKLFF	TRBV4-1	TRBJ1-4
CASSSGRGYGYTF	TRBV6-6	TRBJ1-2
CASSADRALAQYF	TRBV19	TRBJ2-5
CASRARDTSRNTIYF	TRBV6-5	TRBJ1-3
CASRSDRGRNNQPQHF	TRBV12-2	TRBJ1-5
CASSVGVQGVYGYTF	TRBV9	TRBJ1-2
CASSLVQEYGYTF	TRBV5-1	TRBJ1-2
CAWSVGLAGEETQYF	TRBV30	TRBJ2-5
CSPRSSNQPQHF	TRBV29-1	TRBJ1-5
CASSLGGTGELFF	TRBV5-1	TRBJ2-2
CASPGSGTGELFF	TRBV6-1	TRBJ2-2
CASSYVPLNTEAFF	TRBV5-4	TRBJ1-1
CASSRLLQETQYF	TRBV14	TRBJ2-5
CASSTSGTSVSSYNEQFF	TRBV5-1	TRBJ2-1
CASRNRGNSYNEQFF	TRBV19	TRBJ2-1